The present T cell receptor (beta chain) was sequenced within a study of PD-1 blockade in classical Hodgkin lymphoma. At the level of the study: Patients were treated with nivolumab at 3 mg/kg, and this was given intravenously every 2 weeks.

Every patient relapsed after autologous stem cell transplantation, and brentuximab vedotin exposure varied. The V end was cut by 4 bases, the J end by 6 bases, with 9 bases between. The CDR3 length is 12 residues. Comments on this clone: The antigen is unknown.

The method was immunoSEQ multiplex PCR; TCRdb's version includes in-frame clones alone and lacks a portion of them. The sample records more than 25,000 clones, just over 85% being singletons. The study's findings and limits: The study reported lower baseline TCR diversity in newly diagnosed patients than in healthy donors. Patients starting nivolumab less than 1 year after ASCT had lower diversity and were excluded from later analyses. Diversity similar to that of newly diagnosed patients was seen at baseline in complete responders.

This TCR came from a human donor with classical Hodgkin lymphoma. The rearrangement links TRBV23-1 to TRBJ1-1; D is uncertain. TRBV23-1 is given ORF status, its function remaining uncertain. This sample comprised peripheral blood mononuclear cells (PBMCs), obtained at baseline. CDR3 residues: CASSRAVAEAFF. CDR3 bases: TGCGCCAGCAGTCGGGCAGTCGCTGAAGCTTTCTTT.